What follows are 19 T cell receptor beta chains derived from one specimen sequenced in a study of T cells after yellow fever vaccination. Each CDR3 protein gets one entry after TCRdb re-called the 5' RACE reads with MiXCR. Seen here are over 200,000 distinct CDR3 sequences, over 6.5% observed once, and the top ten hold roughly 1%. The material was CD4+ T cells sorted from PBMCs, obtained on the day of the yellow fever booster vaccination. Source of these receptors: a man under 40 who received the YFV17D yellow fever vaccine.

This chain joins TRBV19 and TRBJ1-6, with 9 nucleotides matching TRBD1. Germline V CDR1 and CDR2: LNHDA, SQIVND (reference sequence). Trimming at V came to 5 bases and at J to 7 bases, leaving 0 bases not matched to a gene. This CDR3 contains 13 residues. The CDR3 is CASSGTGNSPLHF. The CDR3 coding sequence is TGTGCCAGTAGTGGGACAGGGAATTCACCCCTCCACTTT. Drawing the rest from reference TRBV19 and TRBJ1-6, the complete variable domain is DGGITQSPKYLFRKEGQNVTLSCEQNLNHDAMYWYRQDPGQGLRLIYYSQIVNDFQKGDIAEGYSVSREKKESFPLTVTSAQKNPTAFYLCASSGTGNSPLHFGNGTRLTVT.

The J gene is TRBJ1-1, the V gene TRBV20-1; 8 bases are shared with TRBD1. CDR1 is DFQATT, CDR2 SNEGSKA, per germline (reference sequence). The CDR3 sequence is 13 residues long. J was trimmed by 0 bases and V by 5 bases; bases with no gene match: 2. CDR3 in amino acids: CSARDRLNTEAFF. CDR3 in DNA: TGCAGTGCTCGGGACAGGCTGAACACTGAAGCTTTCTTT.

This clonotype was counted many times. J is TRBJ1-4 and V is TRBV20-1, with 7 bases lining up with TRBD1. There are 14 residues in the CDR3. The J segment lost 7 bases and the V segment lost 6 bases, leaving 11 bases of the junction unmatched. The V gene's germline CDR1 is DFQATT and CDR2 SNEGSKA (reference sequence). The CDR3 loop reads CSAKVGTVPEKLFF. The CDR3 nucleotides read TGCAGTGCCAAGGTGGGGACAGTCCCTGAAAAACTGTTTTTT.

Only a few counts were recorded for this clonotype. This chain joins TRBV2 and TRBJ2-2; TRBD1 is a possible D gene (6 bases). CDR1 and CDR2 (germline): SNHLY, FYNNEI. The CDR3 totals 13 residues. Trimming shortened V by 9 bases and J by 4 bases, and 12 bases separated the two germline ends. The chain's CDR3 is CASQTGPTGELFF. The CDR3 DNA reads as TGTGCCAGTCAGACAGGCCCCACCGGGGAGCTGTTTTTT.

This clonotype was seen many times. This chain uses TRBV4-2 with TRBJ2-5; D is ambiguous. The CDR3 has 13 amino acids. In germline, CDR1 is LGHNA, CDR2 YNFKEQ. The V gene lost 0 bases and the J gene lost 5 bases, with 7 bases spanning the gap. The CDR3, as DNA: TGTGCCAGCAGCCAAGAGCTGCGGGAGACCCAGTACTTC. The encoded protein is CASSQELRETQYF.

This clonotype was observed a few times. The V and J genes are TRBV7-2 and TRBJ2-3; possibly TRBD1 for D (6 bases). This CDR3 comprises 12 residues. The germline V gene has CDR1 SGHTA and CDR2 FQGNSA. The V end lost 4 bases, the J end lost 13 bases, and 15 bases lay between the germline ends. The CDR3 DNA follows: TGTGCCAGCAGCTGGACAGACCGAGAGAAGTATTTT. This translates into CASSWTDREKYF.

J is TRBJ2-5 and V is TRBV7-9, with 8 bases identical to TRBD2. Trimming at V came to 3 bases and at J to 0 bases, leaving 0 bases not matched to a gene. Per germline, CDR1 SEHNR and CDR2 FQNEAQ (reference sequence). This CDR3 has 14 residues. The chain's CDR3 is CASSFSGNQETQYF. CDR3 coding DNA: TGTGCCAGCAGCTTTAGCGGGAACCAAGAGACCCAGTACTTC. Together with reference TRBV7-9 and TRBJ2-5, the CDR3 gives the full variable domain: DTGVSQNPRHKITKRGQNVTFRCDPISEHNRLYWYRQTLGQGPEFLTYFQNEAQLEKSRLLSDRFSAERPKGSFSTLEIQRTEQGDSAMYLCASSFSGNQETQYFGPGTRLLVL.

The chain recombines TRBV7-2 with TRBJ2-6; TRBD2 aligns across 12 bases. V lost 6 bases and J lost 1; bases outside the gene matches: 4. This CDR3 contains 17 residues. CDR1 is SGHTA, CDR2 FQGNSA, per germline. The DNA for the CDR3 is TGTGCCAGCAGGGTGACTAGCGGGAGTTCTGGGGCCAACGTCCTGACTTTC. Translation: CASRVTSGSSGANVLTF.

This clonotype was detected a few times. The chain employs TRBV10-3 and TRBJ1-1; D is uncertain. The CDR3 extends over 13 amino acids. The germline CDR1 and CDR2 sequences are ENHRY and SYGVKD. With 5 bases removed from V and 1 base from J, the gap between germline ends came to 8 bases. The CDR3 is CAISKGSNTEAFF. As DNA, the CDR3 is TGTGCCATCAGTAAGGGATCGAACACTGAAGCTTTCTTT.

There are a few counts of this clonotype. The rearrangement links TRBV2 to TRBJ1-5, with D possibly TRBD1 on 5 matching bases. Looked up from germline, CDR1 is SNHLY and CDR2 is FYNNEI. The CDR3 totals 14 residues. The V and J ends lost 4 bases and 3 bases respectively, with 10 bases between them. The CDR3 nucleotides are TGTGCCAGCAGTGGACAGATCCCCAATCAGCCCCAGCATTTT. Translation: CASSGQIPNQPQHF. Complete variable domain (other parts from reference TRBV2 and TRBJ1-5): EPEVTQTPSHQVTQMGQEVILRCVPISNHLYFYWYRQILGQKVEFLVSFYNNEISEKSEIFDDQFSVERPDGSNFTLKIRSTKLEDSAMYFCASSGQIPNQPQHFGDGTRLSIL.

This clonotype occurred many times. V usage is TRBV20-1 and J usage is TRBJ2-2; TRBD2 matches 7 bases. Looked up from germline, CDR1 is DFQATT and CDR2 is SNEGSKA (reference sequence). Unmatched junction bases numbered 2, after V lost 1 base and J lost 3 bases. This CDR3 comprises 14 residues. The CDR3 DNA is TGCAGTGCTAGAGTTGCGGGAGACACCGGGGAGCTGTTTTTT. This gives the protein CSARVAGDTGELFF.

Only a few counts were recorded for this clonotype. The chain recombines TRBV20-1 with TRBJ1-5, with D possibly being TRBD1 (6 bases). The CDR3 has 15 amino acids. In germline, CDR1 is DFQATT, CDR2 SNEGSKA (reference sequence). V was trimmed by 1 base and J by 0 bases, leaving 10 bases between them. This chain's CDR3 is CSARAGGRSNQPQHF. The CDR3 nucleotides read TGCAGTGCTAGAGCGGGGGGGCGTAGCAATCAGCCCCAGCATTTT.

CDR3 sequence reads: CASSRQVSTDTQYF. The CDR3 DNA sequence: TGTGCCAGCTCACGACAGGTCAGCACAGATACGCAGTATTTT. The V gene is TRBV18, the J gene TRBJ2-3; tentatively, D is TRBD1 (6 bases). V gave up 4 bases and J gave up 0 bases, with 8 bases separating them. CDR3 length equals 14 residues. CDR1 KGHSH and CDR2 LQKENI come from the germline V gene.

This clonotype was found many times. The V and J genes are TRBV20-1 and TRBJ2-3; 11 positions match TRBD2. J gave up 8 bases and V 0 bases, and 16 bases lay outside the gene matches. Germline CDR1 reads DFQATT; CDR2 reads SNEGSKA (reference sequence). The CDR3 has 18 residues. CDR3 sequence: CSAREWASGRRAAGTQYF. The CDR3 bases are TGCAGTGCTAGAGAATGGGCTAGCGGGAGGAGGGCGGCGGGTACGCAGTATTTT.

In this sample, this clonotype turned up a few times. This rearrangement joins TRBV5-4 to TRBJ2-1; 11 bases match TRBD2. V dropped 9 bases and J dropped 6; count of bases not matched to a gene: 11. CDR1 and CDR2 (germline): SGHNT, YYREEE (reference sequence). There are 15 residues in the CDR3. DNA for the CDR3: TGTGCCACCCGAGGTCCTAGCGGGAGGATCAATGAGCAGTTCTTC. Its protein product is CATRGPSGRINEQFF.

This rearrangement joins TRBV20-1 to TRBJ2-1; 8 bases map to TRBD2. Germline V gene lookup returns CDR1 DFQATT and CDR2 SNEGSKA (reference sequence). J lost 3 bases, V lost 6 bases, and 4 bases had no gene match. The CDR3 has 13 amino acids. CDR3: CSAGTRGYNEQFF. The CDR3 bases are TGCAGTGCGGGGACTAGAGGCTACAATGAGCAGTTCTTC.

This clonotype was observed at least ten times. This chain links TRBV18 with TRBJ2-6; no reliable D call. Germline lookup yields CDR1 KGHSH and CDR2 LQKENI. The length of the CDR3 is 15 residues. V lost 0 bases to trimming and J lost 1 base, with 4 bases between them. The chain's CDR3 is CASSPPRSGANVLTF. CDR3 nucleotide sequence: TGTGCCAGCTCACCACCCCGTTCTGGGGCCAACGTCCTGACTTTC.

This clonotype was recorded many times. The chain employs TRBV7-2 and TRBJ2-5; possible D gene TRBD1, 6 bases. This CDR3 is 13 amino acids long. V lost 3 bases, J lost 4 bases, and 9 bases lay in between. Germline V gene lookup returns CDR1 SGHTA and CDR2 FQGNSA. In nucleotides, the CDR3 is TGTGCCAGCAGCTTCGGACAGCGAGAGACCCAGTACTTC. This gives the protein CASSFGQRETQYF.

This chain joins TRBV12-3 or TRBV12-4 and TRBJ2-3, with 10 bases that match TRBD2. The CDR3 loop spans 16 amino acids. V gave up 6 bases and J gave up 2 bases; unmatched junction bases: 8. The CDR3 DNA sequence: TGTGCCAGCAGCTTTCGGACTAGCGGTAACACAGATACGCAGTATTTT. Encoded protein: CASSFRTSGNTDTQYF.